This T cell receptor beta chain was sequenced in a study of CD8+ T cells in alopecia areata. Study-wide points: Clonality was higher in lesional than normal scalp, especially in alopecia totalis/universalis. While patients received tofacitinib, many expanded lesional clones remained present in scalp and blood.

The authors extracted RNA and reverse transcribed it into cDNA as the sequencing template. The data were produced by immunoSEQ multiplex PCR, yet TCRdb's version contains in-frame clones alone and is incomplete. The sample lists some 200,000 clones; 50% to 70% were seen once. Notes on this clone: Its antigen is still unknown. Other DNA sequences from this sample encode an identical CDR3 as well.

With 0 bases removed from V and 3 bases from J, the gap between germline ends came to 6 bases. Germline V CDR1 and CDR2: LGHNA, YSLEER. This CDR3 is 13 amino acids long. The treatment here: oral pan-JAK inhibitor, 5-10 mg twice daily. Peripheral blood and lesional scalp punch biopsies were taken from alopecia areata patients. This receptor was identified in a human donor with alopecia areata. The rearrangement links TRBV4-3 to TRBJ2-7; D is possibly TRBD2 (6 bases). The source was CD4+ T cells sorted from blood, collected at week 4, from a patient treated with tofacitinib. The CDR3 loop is CASSQEGGYEQYF. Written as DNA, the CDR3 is TGCGCCAGCAGCCAAGAGGGAGGCTACGAGCAGTACTTC.